The sequence of this T cell receptor beta chain was determined in a study of T cells after yellow fever vaccination. 5'RACE template switching added a universal primer site and UMIs to TCR cDNA. TCRdb reprocessed the 5' RACE reads with MiXCR, giving one entry per CDR3 protein. This table has 450,000 to 600,000 distinct CDR3 sequences, about 13% appearing once. Points from the study as a whole: Abundant contaminating clonotypes from the bulk population could appear in FACS-sorted repertoires. Weaker, the secondary response peaked sooner, at day 5 versus 15. Among primary-vaccination clones, most reappeared after the booster, at approximately 97% for CD4 and roughly 90% for CD8.

The length of the CDR3 is 17 residues. The V gene lost 5 bases and the J gene lost 5 bases, with 21 bases spanning the gap. Germline CDR1 PRHDT, CDR2 FYEKMQ (reference sequence). This clonotype was detected a few times. Its antigen is not known. The input for sequencing was PBMCs, taken on the day of the yellow fever booster vaccination. The J gene is TRBJ2-2, the V gene TRBV13; D unresolved. The receptor's source is a man aged 25-45 years who received the YFV17D yellow fever vaccine. The CDR3 spells CASSLPMSDHITGELFF. In DNA form, the CDR3 reads TGTGCCAGCAGCCTCCCGATGTCCGACCACATTACCGGGGAGCTGTTTTTT.